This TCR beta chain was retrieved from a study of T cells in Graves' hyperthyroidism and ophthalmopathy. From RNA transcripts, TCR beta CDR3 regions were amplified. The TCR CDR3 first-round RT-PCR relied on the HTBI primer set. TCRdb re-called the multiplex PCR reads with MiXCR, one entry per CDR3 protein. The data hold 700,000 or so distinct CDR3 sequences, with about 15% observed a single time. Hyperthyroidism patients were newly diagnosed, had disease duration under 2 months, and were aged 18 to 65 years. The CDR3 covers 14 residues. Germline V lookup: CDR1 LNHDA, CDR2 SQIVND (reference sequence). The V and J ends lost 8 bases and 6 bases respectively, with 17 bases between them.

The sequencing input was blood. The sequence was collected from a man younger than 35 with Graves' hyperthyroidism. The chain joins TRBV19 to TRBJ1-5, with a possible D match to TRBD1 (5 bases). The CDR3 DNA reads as TGTGCCAGTGTTGGACACCCCTGGGGTCAGCCCCAGCATTTT. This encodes CASVGHPWGQPQHF.